This is a list of T cell receptor beta chains from one sample in a study of CD8 T cells in Susac syndrome. In TCRdb, the immunoSEQ multiplex PCR reads were re-called with MiXCR into one record per CDR3 protein. Here the sample spans some 130,000 distinct CDR3 sequences, 94% being singletons. Source material: CD4+ T cells from PBMCs. The receptors shown here come from a human donor with multiple sclerosis. CDR3s include the opening cysteine and the closing phenylalanine or tryptophan. Fields, in order: V gene, clone size, J gene, D gene, CDR3 DNA, CDR3 protein. D genes are given only for firm matches. A clone size is listed for some rows: how often the clone was seen (once, few, many), or a class if it is expanded.

TRBV9,.,TRBJ1-6,TRBD1,TGTGCCAGCAGCGCAAGGACAGGGCGGAGAGATTCACCCCTCCACTTT,CASSARTGRRDSPLHF
TRBV19,.,TRBJ1-1,.,TGTGCCAGTGGAGCCGGGAACAGGTGGGCTTTCTTT,CASGAGNRWAFF
TRBV29-1,once,TRBJ1-3,.,TGCAGCGCCGAGGACGGAGGAAACACCATATATTTT,CSAEDGGNTIYF
TRBV7-9,.,TRBJ1-2,.,TGTGCCAGCTTGGGGGGCAGGGATGGATATGGCTACACCTTC,CASLGGRDGYGYTF
TRBV7-2,.,TRBJ2-7,TRBD2,TGTGCCAGCAGCTTAGATAGCGGGGGGGTATTCTACGAGCAGTACTTC,CASSLDSGGVFYEQYF
TRBV18,few,TRBJ2-1,TRBD2,TGTGCCAGCTCACCACCTGGACTAGCGGGAGGGGATGAGCAGTTCTTC,CASSPPGLAGGDEQFF
TRBV30,.,TRBJ1-5,.,TGTGCCTGGAGTGTACTCCCGGCAGGGGATCAGCCCCAGCATTTT,CAWSVLPAGDQPQHF
TRBV27,.,TRBJ2-1,TRBD2,TGTGCCAGCAGTCGTCATACGGGCGGGAGTGTCGACAATGAGCAGTTCTTC,CASSRHTGGSVDNEQFF
TRBV5-1,.,TRBJ1-1,TRBD1,TGCGCCAGCAGCAGAGGACAGGGGGCGGCTGAAGCTTTCTTT,CASSRGQGAAEAFF
TRBV5-1,.,TRBJ1-2,.,TGCGCCAGCGGCTTCCGGGACTATGGCTACACCTTC,CASGFRDYGYTF
TRBV10-2,once,TRBJ1-5,.,TGCGCCAGCAGTGAGTCGCAGACCGGGCCCCAGCATTTT,CASSESQTGPQHF
TRBV7-2,few,TRBJ1-1,.,TGTGCCAGCAGCTCTCTCGGGGGGGGCTACACTGAAGCTTTCTTT,CASSSLGGGYTEAFF
TRBV7-9,.,TRBJ2-7,.,TGTGCCAGCAGCTCGGTAGCCTACTCCTACGAGCAGTACTTC,CASSSVAYSYEQYF
TRBV4-3,.,TRBJ1-6,.,TGCGCCAGCAGCTCCAGGGGACGGCAATCACCCCTCCACTTT,CASSSRGRQSPLHF
TRBV30,.,TRBJ1-5,TRBD1,TGTGCCTGGGGACAGGGGTCCAATCAGCCCCAGCATTTT,CAWGQGSNQPQHF
TRBV7-6,.,TRBJ2-2,.,TGTGCCAGCAGCGCCCCGAACACCGGGGAGCTGTTTTTT,CASSAPNTGELFF
TRBV6-2/TRBV6-3,.,TRBJ1-3,.,TGTGCCAGCAGTTACTCGAGATCCTCTGAAAACACCATATATTTT,CASSYSRSSENTIYF
TRBV7-2,.,TRBJ1-6,.,TGTGCCAGCAGCGCCCAGACAGGCTTAGGTTCACCCCTCCACTTT,CASSAQTGLGSPLHF
TRBV10-3,.,TRBJ1-2,.,TGTGCCATCAGTGAATTTGGCTATGGCTACACCTTC,CAISEFGYGYTF
TRBV20-1,once,TRBJ1-1,.,TGCAGTGCTCTTAGGACGGTGAACACTGAAGCTTTCTTT,CSALRTVNTEAFF
TRBV19,.,TRBJ1-3,TRBD1,TGTGCCAGTAGTACAGGACAGGTTGGAAACACCATATATTTT,CASSTGQVGNTIYF
TRBV4-1,.,TRBJ2-7,.,TGCGCCAGCAGCCAAGAATCAGACTACGAGCAGTACTTC,CASSQESDYEQYF
TRBV14,.,TRBJ2-7,.,TGTGCCAGCAGCCAAATTGACCTCCTTGAGAGCGAGCAGTACTTC,CASSQIDLLESEQYF
TRBV30,once,TRBJ1-5,.,TGTGCCTGGAAGCATAGTGGCAATCAGCCCCAGCATTTT,CAWKHSGNQPQHF
TRBV5-1,once,TRBJ2-5,.,TGCGCCAGCAGCTTGGAACGGATTAAAGAGACCCAGTACTTC,CASSLERIKETQYF
TRBV27,.,TRBJ2-4,.,TGTGCCAGCAGTCCTTGGGACACGGGAGCCAAAAACATTCAGTACTTC,CASSPWDTGAKNIQYF
TRBV29-1,.,TRBJ2-3,TRBD1,TGCAGCGTTGAACTAACCGGGACAGCGCGCACAGATACGCAGTATTTT,CSVELTGTARTDTQYF
TRBV27,.,TRBJ1-2,TRBD1,TGTGCCAGCAGCTACAGGGACAGCTCTGGCTACACCTTC,CASSYRDSSGYTF
TRBV7-2,.,TRBJ1-2,.,TGTGCCAGCAGATATACCCCGGGACAAGCTAACTATGGCTACACCTTC,CASRYTPGQANYGYTF
TRBV6-6,.,TRBJ1-2,.,TGTGCCAGCAGTGGGAACAGCGACGGCTACACCTTC,CASSGNSDGYTF
TRBV5-4,.,TRBJ2-4,.,TGTGCCAGCAGCTCGGGTCAGGGATCACCTCTCAAAAACATTCAGTACTTC,CASSSGQGSPLKNIQYF
TRBV30,.,TRBJ1-5,.,TGTGCCTGGAGGTCGAGGGGGGATCAGCCCCAGCATTTT,CAWRSRGDQPQHF
TRBV6-2/TRBV6-3,.,TRBJ2-7,.,TGTGCCAGCATCCCCCAGCGGACCCGACCCTCCTACGAGCAGTACTTC,CASIPQRTRPSYEQYF
TRBV7-2,once,TRBJ2-7,TRBD1,TGTGCCAGCAGCCCGGGGACAGTTCGCTACGAGCAGTACTTC,CASSPGTVRYEQYF
TRBV20-1,once,TRBJ2-3,.,TGCAGTGCTAGAGATCTGGGATTTGTAGATACGCAGTATTTT,CSARDLGFVDTQYF
TRBV7-9,.,TRBJ2-1,TRBD2,TGTGCCCTGGACGGGACTAGCGGGAACTACAATGAGCAGTTCTTC,CALDGTSGNYNEQFF
TRBV3-1,.,TRBJ2-5,.,TGTGCCAGCAGCCAAGGGGGGGAGACCCAGTACTTC,CASSQGGETQYF
TRBV5-1,.,TRBJ1-5,.,TGCGCCAGCAGCTTGGAACCGGATTCCAATCAGCCCCAGCATTTT,CASSLEPDSNQPQHF
TRBV27,.,TRBJ2-7,.,TGTGCCACTGGAGGGATACCCTACGAGCAGTACTTC,CATGGIPYEQYF
TRBV7-2,.,TRBJ1-5,.,TGTGCCAGCAGCTTAAATAGGGATCAGCCCCAGCATTTT,CASSLNRDQPQHF
TRBV20-1,.,TRBJ1-2,.,TGCAGTGCTAGAGATACGGGGGTCCATGGCTACACCTTC,CSARDTGVHGYTF
TRBV12-3/TRBV12-4,.,TRBJ2-6,.,TGTGCCAGCAGTTTGAGCTCTGGGGCCAACGTCCTGACTTTC,CASSLSSGANVLTF
TRBV18,.,TRBJ2-1,.,TGTGCCAGCTCACCCAGGCAGTTCTTC,CASSPRQFF
TRBV30,.,TRBJ1-1,.,TGTGCCTGGAGCCGTGCACAGTCCGTTGAAGCTTTCTTT,CAWSRAQSVEAFF
TRBV12-2,.,TRBJ1-2,.,TGTGCAAGTCGCTTCCTGGGCAGGGCGACCAACAACTATGGCTACACCTTC,CASRFLGRATNNYGYTF
TRBV2,.,TRBJ2-2,.,TGTGCCAGCAGTGGGCAGGGGAGCACCGGGGAGCTGTTTTTT,CASSGQGSTGELFF
TRBV2,.,TRBJ2-7,TRBD1,TGTGCCAGCAAATCGAGGGGGCACTCCGACGAGCAGTACTTC,CASKSRGHSDEQYF
TRBV4-1,.,TRBJ2-7,.,TGCGCCAGCAGCGAAGGGGTACGTAGGAAGTACTACGAGCAGTACTTC,CASSEGVRRKYYEQYF
TRBV9,.,TRBJ1-2,.,TGTGCCAGCAGCCCCCCAGGAACGGGCTACACCTTC,CASSPPGTGYTF
TRBV6-5,once,TRBJ1-2,.,TGTGCCAGCAGTTCCTCCGGAGAGACCTATGGCTACACCTTC,CASSSSGETYGYTF
TRBV24-1,once,TRBJ1-5,.,TGTGCCACCAGTGATATAGGTCCAAATCAGCCCCAGCATTTT,CATSDIGPNQPQHF